Listed below are T cell receptor beta chains from one sample, sequenced in a study of tumor-infiltrating lymphocytes in localized non-small cell lung cancer. Generated by immunoSEQ multiplex PCR, the TCRdb table keeps only in-frame clones and is missing some. The data hold several thousand clones, with approximately 84% observed a single time. The specimen was uninvolved lung tissue not adjacent to the tumor. These receptors all come from a human donor with non-small cell lung cancer. Both conserved end residues are part of each CDR3. A D gene is named only where the DNA matches it firmly. A row's size may be missing; if present it is once, few, many or a size class.

J: TRBJ1-3; size: NA; V: TRBV19; D: TRBD1; DNA: TGTGCCAGTAGTATAGATCAGGGGGCAAGGGGAAACACCATATATTTT; CDR3: CASSIDQGARGNTIYF
J: TRBJ2-3; size: NA; V: TRBV20-1; D: NA; DNA: TGCAGTGCTAGACTACTAGATACGCAGTATTTT; CDR3: CSARLLDTQYF
J: TRBJ1-5; size: NA; V: TRBV19; D: NA; DNA: TGTGCCAGTAGTATTACCGGGCCGCAGCCCCAGCATTTT; CDR3: CASSITGPQPQHF
J: TRBJ1-1; size: NA; V: TRBV29-1; D: NA; DNA: TGCAGCGTTGCTTGGGGGCGCGGGGCTGAAGCTTTCTTT; CDR3: CSVAWGRGAEAFF
J: TRBJ1-3; size: once; V: TRBV7-3; D: TRBD1; DNA: TGTGCCAGCAGCGAACAGGGGGCTAACTCTGGAAACACCATATATTTT; CDR3: CASSEQGANSGNTIYF
J: TRBJ2-7; size: NA; V: TRBV5-1; D: TRBD2; DNA: TGCGCCAGCAGCGTCGGGACTAGCGGGGGAGCCGCCGCATACGAGCAGTACTTC; CDR3: CASSVGTSGGAAAYEQYF
J: TRBJ1-5; size: NA; V: TRBV28; D: TRBD1; DNA: TGTGCCAGCAGTCAGGGACAGGGGTCGGATCAGCCCCAGCATTTT; CDR3: CASSQGQGSDQPQHF
J: TRBJ2-1; size: NA; V: TRBV4-2; D: NA; DNA: TGTGCCAGCAGCCAGCTCTCGGGACCTAACAATGAGCAGTTCTTC; CDR3: CASSQLSGPNNEQFF
J: TRBJ2-4; size: NA; V: TRBV4-3; D: NA; DNA: TGCGCCAGCAGCCGGAACAGGGAGGTGAACATTCAGTACTTC; CDR3: CASSRNREVNIQYF
J: TRBJ2-3; size: once; V: TRBV13; D: NA; DNA: TGTGCCAGCAGCTTAGGTGGGGGTGGAACAGATACGCAGTATTTT; CDR3: CASSLGGGGTDTQYF
J: TRBJ1-1; size: NA; V: TRBV7-8; D: NA; DNA: TGTGCCAGCAGCTTAGGGGTGGGGGTGAACACTGAAGCTTTCTTT; CDR3: CASSLGVGVNTEAFF
J: TRBJ1-1; size: NA; V: TRBV6-5; D: NA; DNA: TGTGCCAGCAGTCAGTATGACCTGGCTTTCTTT; CDR3: CASSQYDLAFF
J: TRBJ2-1; size: NA; V: TRBV5-1; D: NA; DNA: TGCGCCAGCAGCTTCTCGCCACTCAGAGGAGATGAGCAGTTCTTC; CDR3: CASSFSPLRGDEQFF
J: TRBJ2-7; size: NA; V: TRBV6-6; D: TRBD1; DNA: TGTGCCAGCAGCAAGGACAGGGGGCAGTACGAGCAGTACTTC; CDR3: CASSKDRGQYEQYF
J: TRBJ1-5; size: once; V: TRBV7-9; D: NA; DNA: TGTGCCAGCAGCTTTATCGGTTCCCCCGGGAACGATCAGCCCCAGCATTTT; CDR3: CASSFIGSPGNDQPQHF
J: TRBJ1-5; size: few; V: TRBV19; D: TRBD1; DNA: TGTGCCAGTAGTGGGACAGCCGATCAGCCCCAGCATTTT; CDR3: CASSGTADQPQHF
J: TRBJ2-3; size: NA; V: TRBV7-2; D: NA; DNA: TGTGCCAGCAGCTTGAATAGGCTTGCGGATACGCAGTATTTT; CDR3: CASSLNRLADTQYF
J: TRBJ2-7; size: NA; V: TRBV13; D: NA; DNA: TGTGCCAGCAGCTTATCCACCTACGAGCAGTACTTC; CDR3: CASSLSTYEQYF
J: TRBJ1-5; size: NA; V: TRBV7-2; D: NA; DNA: TGTGCCAGCACCTGGGGCCCTTATAGCAATCAGCCCCAGCATTTT; CDR3: CASTWGPYSNQPQHF
J: TRBJ2-3; size: once; V: TRBV6-6; D: NA; DNA: TGTGCCAGCAGTTACTCAGATACGCAGTATTTT; CDR3: CASSYSDTQYF
J: TRBJ2-7; size: NA; V: TRBV23-1; D: TRBD1; DNA: TGCGCCAGCAGCCAGGCCGTTGAGGACAGGGGAGACGAGCAGTACTTC; CDR3: CASSQAVEDRGDEQYF
J: TRBJ2-5; size: NA; V: TRBV7-8; D: NA; DNA: TGTGCCAGCAGCCCACCGATCCAAGAGACCCAGTACTTC; CDR3: CASSPPIQETQYF
J: TRBJ1-1; size: NA; V: TRBV28; D: NA; DNA: TGTGCCAGCAGTCCGAACAGACTCCGAGGGGCTTTCTTT; CDR3: CASSPNRLRGAFF
J: TRBJ2-3; size: NA; V: TRBV7-2; D: NA; DNA: TGTGCCAGCAGCTACACCCTTGGGGGAGGAGGGGAAGATACGCAGTATTTT; CDR3: CASSYTLGGGGEDTQYF
J: TRBJ1-2; size: NA; V: TRBV28; D: NA; DNA: TGTGCCAGCAATCCCCCGGGGGGAGGGAATGGCTACACCTTC; CDR3: CASNPPGGGNGYTF
J: TRBJ2-5; size: NA; V: TRBV5-1; D: NA; DNA: TGCGCCAGCAGTTTCGGACAGAACCAAGAGACCCAGTACTTC; CDR3: CASSFGQNQETQYF
J: TRBJ2-6; size: NA; V: TRBV5-6; D: NA; DNA: TGTGCCAGCAGCTTGGCAGGGTCCTCTGGGGCCAACGTCCTGACTTTC; CDR3: CASSLAGSSGANVLTF
J: TRBJ1-1; size: NA; V: TRBV9; D: TRBD1; DNA: TGTGCCAGCAGCGTGGACAGGGTGAACAGGGAAGCTTTCTTT; CDR3: CASSVDRVNREAFF
J: TRBJ1-1; size: NA; V: TRBV5-1; D: NA; DNA: TGCGCCAGCAGCTTGGCCGAGGCCAGGGCGCGGGCTGAAGCTTTCTTT; CDR3: CASSLAEARARAEAFF
J: TRBJ2-3; size: NA; V: TRBV5-4; D: TRBD1; DNA: TGTGCCAGCAGCTTGGGGACAGGGGCAGATACGCAGTATTTT; CDR3: CASSLGTGADTQYF
J: TRBJ2-3; size: NA; V: TRBV5-1; D: NA; DNA: TGCGCCAGCAGCCCCAGGGAGAACGCGCAGTATTTT; CDR3: CASSPRENAQYF
J: TRBJ1-5; size: NA; V: TRBV28; D: NA; DNA: TGTGCCAGTACCCGCCGGGGACGGCCGTTTGGAAATCAGCCCCAGCATTTT; CDR3: CASTRRGRPFGNQPQHF
J: TRBJ2-7; size: NA; V: TRBV27; D: NA; DNA: TGTGCCAGCAGTTTATCGAAGGGGATGAAATCCTACGAGCAGTACTTC; CDR3: CASSLSKGMKSYEQYF
J: TRBJ2-1; size: NA; V: TRBV6-1; D: TRBD2; DNA: TGTGCCAGCAGTGAACCCCGAGGGACTAGCGGGAGTAAGAGCGATGAGCAGTTCTTC; CDR3: CASSEPRGTSGSKSDEQFF
J: TRBJ2-2; size: NA; V: TRBV19; D: NA; DNA: TGTGCCAGTAGTACTATGGATGGCGGGGAGCTGTTTTTT; CDR3: CASSTMDGGELFF
J: TRBJ2-1; size: NA; V: TRBV27; D: NA; DNA: TGTGCCAGCAGTCTCGGCGTCGGTGAGCAGTTCTTC; CDR3: CASSLGVGEQFF
J: TRBJ2-5; size: NA; V: TRBV6-5; D: NA; DNA: TGTGCCAGCAGAGACGGGGGGCGGCAAGAGACCCAGTACTTC; CDR3: CASRDGGRQETQYF
J: TRBJ1-1; size: NA; V: TRBV5-5; D: TRBD1; DNA: TGTGCCAGCAGCTCCCCGTCGTCCAGGGGGGACACTGAAGCTTTCTTT; CDR3: CASSSPSSRGDTEAFF
J: TRBJ1-1; size: NA; V: TRBV6-6; D: NA; DNA: TGTGCCAGCAGTCTATCGACGGTTGCTTTCTTT; CDR3: CASSLSTVAFF
J: TRBJ1-1; size: NA; V: TRBV27; D: NA; DNA: TGTGCCAGCAGTATAAGGGGGGACCTGAACACTGAAGCTTTCTTT; CDR3: CASSIRGDLNTEAFF
J: TRBJ1-1; size: NA; V: TRBV6-4; D: NA; DNA: TGTGCCAGCAGTGCGTCACCCCACACTGAAGCTTTCTTT; CDR3: CASSASPHTEAFF
J: TRBJ2-2; size: NA; V: TRBV11-3; D: TRBD1; DNA: TGTGCCAGCAGCCCACACAGGGGCACCGGGGAGCTGTTTTTT; CDR3: CASSPHRGTGELFF
J: TRBJ1-2; size: NA; V: TRBV7-9; D: TRBD1; DNA: TGTGCCAGCAGCCCCGGGACAGGGGCCAGAAACTATGGCTACACCTTC; CDR3: CASSPGTGARNYGYTF
J: TRBJ1-2; size: NA; V: TRBV2; D: NA; DNA: TGTGGCCAGGGGAGCTCTAACTATGGCTACACCTTC; CDR3: CGQGSSNYGYTF
J: TRBJ2-1; size: few; V: TRBV4-1; D: NA; DNA: TGCGCCAGCAGCCAAGAAATCCAGGGTTACAATGAGCAGTTCTTC; CDR3: CASSQEIQGYNEQFF
J: TRBJ2-7; size: few; V: TRBV19; D: NA; DNA: TGTGCCAGTAGTATAACAGTCTCCTACGAGCAGTACTTC; CDR3: CASSITVSYEQYF
J: TRBJ2-3; size: NA; V: TRBV5-4; D: NA; DNA: TGTGCCAGCAGCCCCGGGGGGCGCGACACAGATACGCAGTATTTT; CDR3: CASSPGGRDTDTQYF